The clone carrying this T cell receptor beta chain was observed a few times. What it binds is unknown. Germline V lookup: CDR1 SGHTA, CDR2 FQGNSA. This CDR3 has 16 amino acids. V was pared by 5 bases and J by 9 bases, with 15 bases of the junction left unmatched. Using immunoSEQ multiplex PCR, the repertoire was profiled, and TCRdb retains in-frame clones only, with some absent. Of approximately 100,000 clones detected, approximately 91% appear once; the ten largest clones hold 2.6%. This sample was included in a study of siplizumab effects on memory and regulatory T cells. Broader study findings: The study found naive T cells seemingly more diverse than memory cells and seemingly major alloresponse contributors. Proliferating Tregs' suppressive function in siplizumab cultures went unconfirmed. Sequences below about 10^-5 frequency were poorly captured. As a result, only a minor fraction of alloreactive clones mapped to unstimulated subsets.

The TCR originated in a human donor in good health. Some clones in this sample may be carry-over from other donors' samples. The sequenced sample consisted of CD4+ T cells sorted from blood. V gene TRBV7-2 combines with J gene TRBJ2-5, with 10 bases lining up with TRBD2. CDR3 bases: TGTGCCAGCAGCGCCGCACGGACTAGCGGCCGATGGTCCCAGTACTTC. Amino acids: CASSAARTSGRWSQYF.